The subject of this entry is one TCR beta chain. The V and J ends lost 0 bases and 5 bases, in that order; junction bases with no gene match: 5. Germline V CDR1 and CDR2: SGHDN, FVKESK. This CDR3 is built from 17 residues. This specimen comes from a study of T cell changes during pregnancy in multiple sclerosis. Assay used: immunoSEQ multiplex PCR; TCRdb lists only in-frame clones, some missing. This table holds tens of thousands of clones, around 92% found once. The source is a female donor in good health, enrolled as a control in a pregnancy study. This material consisted of peripheral blood, taken in the third trimester of pregnancy. The rearrangement uses TRBV14 and TRBJ2-2, with TRBD2 matching 11 bases. The CDR3, as DNA: TGTGCCAGCAGCCAAGATAGCGGGAGGGCCCAGACCGGGGAGCTGTTTTTT. Encoded protein: CASSQDSGRAQTGELFF.